The source of this TCR beta chain is a study of blood T cell repertoires in COVID-19. This CDR3 region has 16 residues. Original processing notes: For nucleated cells, counts were estimated from reference gene primer amplification. TCRdb's table, derived via immunoSEQ multiplex PCR, lists solely in-frame clones and lacks some. V and J calls and clone size are as listed in that table; D and trimming were resolved from the DNA. This table holds fewer than 250,000 clones, 80% to 90% found once. The receptor was isolated from a human donor in a cohort sampled during active COVID-19. Sequenced: peripheral blood. This rearrangement joins TRBV12-2 to TRBJ1-2; TRBD1 reflects the table's D call only, with no check against the DNA. TRBV12-2 is an annotated pseudogene. The CDR3 sequence: CASRLYAPTVLYGYTF. CDR3 sequence (DNA): TGTGCAAGTCGCTTATACGCGCCGACAGTCCTCTATGGCTACACCTTC.